One sample yielded the 7 T cell receptor beta chains listed below, sequenced in a study of beta chain features in type 1 diabetes. All of the isolated RNA was reverse transcribed, so expressed TCRB transcripts were sequenced. Here immunoSEQ multiplex PCR was the method, and the copy in TCRdb shows in-frame clones only, minus some. The data contain 350,000 to 400,000 clones, over 12% of them singletons. Input material: naive CD4+ T cells from blood. The receptors were sampled from a woman aged 18 to 35 in good health.

J is TRBJ2-2 and V is TRBV7-2; D may be TRBD1 (6 bases). Germline lookup yields CDR1 SGHTA and CDR2 FQGNSA. There are 15 residues in the CDR3. The V end was cut by 3 bases, the J end by 2 bases, with 10 bases between. This CDR3 reads CASSFGQINTGELFF. The CDR3 DNA reads as TGTGCCAGCAGCTTTGGACAGATAAACACCGGGGAGCTGTTTTTT.

In this sample, this clone turned up a few times. V and J are TRBV25-1 and TRBJ2-1; TRBD2 is a possible D gene (6 bases). Germline V gene lookup returns CDR1 MGHDK and CDR2 SYGVNS. The CDR3 has 16 residues. The V end was cut by 4 bases, the J end by 0 bases, with 13 bases between. The CDR3 spells CASSVGGTSSYNEQFF. DNA for the CDR3: TGTGCCAGCAGTGTAGGCGGGACGAGCTCCTACAATGAGCAGTTCTTC.

This chain connects TRBV28 to TRBJ2-7; possibly TRBD2 for D (6 bases). This CDR3 spans 15 amino acids. Trimming removed 5 bases from V and 0 bases from J, with 14 bases in between. From germline, CDR1 is MDHEN and CDR2 SYDVKM. This CDR3 reads CASSSGSRSSYEQYF. The CDR3 DNA reads TGTGCCAGCAGTAGCGGGTCTCGGAGCTCCTACGAGCAGTACTTC.

The J gene is TRBJ2-5, the V gene TRBV28; 11 bases match TRBD2. This CDR3 has 15 residues. In germline, CDR1 is MDHEN, CDR2 SYDVKM. V gave up 6 bases and J gave up 5 bases; unmatched junction bases: 8. The chain's CDR3 is CASRVAGGRIETQYF. CDR3 DNA: TGTGCCAGCAGGGTAGCGGGAGGGAGGATCGAGACCCAGTACTTC.

The genes are TRBV29-1 and TRBJ2-7; TRBD1 aligns across 7 bases. The germline CDR1 and CDR2 sequences are SQVTM and ANQGSEA. The CDR3 is 14 residues long. Trimming cost V 0 bases and J 5 bases; bases outside gene matches: 7. This CDR3 reads CSVEDRRQGHEQYF. As DNA, the CDR3 is TGCAGCGTTGAAGATCGGCGACAGGGACACGAGCAGTACTTC.

This clone came up a few times. This chain links TRBV7-9 with TRBJ2-1; 8 bases are a match to TRBD2. Germline trimming cut 6 bases from V and 9 bases from J; bases unmatched to any gene: 7. The V gene's germline CDR1 is SEHNR and CDR2 FQNEAQ (reference sequence). This CDR3 is 13 amino acids long. CDR3 nucleotide sequence: TGTGCCAGCAGAGAGACTAGCGTTGTTGAGCAGTTCTTC. Amino acid sequence: CASRETSVVEQFF.

This clone was seen more than once but under ten times. The chain joins TRBV15 to TRBJ2-1; 9 bases match TRBD1. V trimming: 2 bases; J trimming: 9 bases; junction bases outside the gene matches: 8. Looked up from germline, CDR1 is LNHNV and CDR2 is YYDKDF (reference sequence). This CDR3 has 15 residues. CDR3: CATSRKTGGISEQFF. The DNA for the CDR3 is TGTGCCACCAGCAGAAAGACAGGGGGAATTTCTGAGCAGTTCTTC.